One and the same sample provided the 30 T cell receptor beta chains below, sequenced in a study of blood T cell repertoires in COVID-19. Only in-frame clones appear in the TCRdb table, and some are missing; sequencing was by immunoSEQ multiplex PCR. Of approximately 300,000 clones listed, roughly 85% are singletons. The sequencing input was PBMCs or T cells enriched from blood (not recorded which). These receptors came from a woman aged 25-40 years who had been exposed to COVID-19.

This clone has only one observation. The chain uses TRBV30 and TRBJ2-3; no firm D call. The germline V and J ends were trimmed by 4 bases and 1 base, with 9 bases remaining between them. Per the germline V gene, CDR1 is GTSNPN and CDR2 is SVGIG (reference sequence). This CDR3 has 13 residues. CDR3: CAWNSLGTDTQYF. The CDR3 region has the DNA TGTGCCTGGAATAGTCTGGGCACAGATACGCAGTATTTT.

The chain recombines TRBV28 with TRBJ1-5; no reliable D call. CDR3 length: 15 amino acids. V was cut by 2 bases and J by 0 bases, with 8 bases left in between. The V gene's germline CDR1 is MDHEN and CDR2 SYDVKM. The CDR3 nucleotides read TGTGCCAGCAGTTTAGGTGGCAGTAGCAATCAGCCCCAGCATTTT. It specifies CASSLGGSSNQPQHF. The whole variable domain, filled in from reference TRBV28 and TRBJ1-5, reads DVKVTQSSRYLVKRTGEKVFLECVQDMDHENMFWYRQDPGLGLRLIYFSYDVKMKEKGDIPEGYSVSREKKERFSLILESASTNQTSMYLCASSLGGSSNQPQHFGDGTRLSIL.

The chain joins TRBV28 to TRBJ1-2, with 11 positions matching TRBD1. After removal of 4 bases from V and 4 bases from J, the junction contained 5 bases not matched to a gene. CDR1 and CDR2 from the germline V gene are MDHEN and SYDVKM. This CDR3 spans 15 amino acids. CDR3 sequence reads: CASSYRTGGVYGYTF. The DNA for the CDR3 is TGTGCCAGCAGTTACCGGACAGGGGGCGTCTATGGCTACACCTTC.

The chain is built from TRBV5-1 and TRBJ2-7; tentative D call: TRBD1 (5 bases). From germline, CDR1 is SGHRS and CDR2 YFSETQ. This CDR3 has 13 amino acids. The V and J ends lost 4 bases and 3 bases respectively, with 11 bases between them. Here the CDR3 reads CASSGDSFYEQYF. Here the CDR3 DNA reads TGCGCCAGCAGCGGTGACAGTTTCTACGAGCAGTACTTC.

The CDR3 sequence is CASSFGLTEAFF. DNA of the CDR3: TGTGCCAGCAGCTTTGGCCTCACTGAAGCTTTCTTT. The chain is built from TRBV5-6 and TRBJ1-1; no reliable D call. CDR1 SGHDT and CDR2 YYEEEE come from the germline V gene. V dropped 2 bases and J dropped 4 bases, with 6 bases sitting between them. The CDR3 has 12 residues. The whole variable domain, filled in from reference TRBV5-6 and TRBJ1-1, reads DAGVTQSPTHLIKTRGQQVTLRCSPKSGHDTVSWYQQALGQGPQFIFQYYEEEERQRGNFPDRFSGHQFPNYSSELNVNALLLGDSALYLCASSFGLTEAFFGQGTRLTVV.

The chain couples TRBV27 to TRBJ2-7; 13 bases match TRBD2. Germline loops: CDR1 MNHEY, CDR2 SMNVEV (reference sequence). The J segment lost 6 bases and the V segment lost 3 bases, leaving 5 bases of the junction unmatched. The CDR3 runs to 15 residues. The CDR3 reads CASSFIGLAGAEQYF. The CDR3 nucleotides read TGTGCCAGCAGTTTCATAGGACTAGCGGGAGCCGAGCAGTACTTC.

V usage is TRBV5-4 and J usage is TRBJ2-2; 15 bases align to TRBD2. This CDR3 has 19 residues. After removal of 5 bases from V and 1 base from J, the junction contained 9 bases not matched to a gene. Germline V gene lookup returns CDR1 SGHNT and CDR2 YYREEE (reference sequence). The CDR3 here is CASREPGLAGGVNTGELFF. Here the CDR3 DNA reads TGTGCCAGCAGAGAGCCGGGACTAGCGGGAGGTGTGAACACCGGGGAGCTGTTTTTT.

CDR3 in amino acids: CASTFHTGELFF. CDR3 DNA: TGTGCCAGCACGTTTCACACCGGGGAGCTGTTTTTT. The chain carries TRBV11-2 and TRBJ2-2; no clear D. V was pared by 7 bases and J by 3 bases, with 6 bases between. Germline V gene lookup returns CDR1 SGHAT and CDR2 FQNNGV. There are 12 residues in the CDR3.

This clone was seen only once. The chain recombines TRBV27 with TRBJ1-1; the D gene is possibly TRBD1 (6 bases). The ends were cut back, 5 bases at V and 3 bases at J, with 10 bases in the middle. The germline V gene has CDR1 MNHEY and CDR2 SMNVEV (reference sequence). The CDR3 runs 13 residues. CDR3 protein: CASSIQGDTEAFF. The CDR3 DNA reads as TGTGCCAGCAGTATACAGGGTGACACTGAAGCTTTCTTT.

The J gene is TRBJ1-3, the V gene TRBV9; D is unresolved. The CDR3 extends over 14 amino acids. From germline, CDR1 is SGDLS and CDR2 YYNGEE. Trimming removed 6 bases at V and 0 bases at J, with 10 bases between. The chain's CDR3 is CASTATGSGNTIYF. DNA for the CDR3: TGTGCCAGCACCGCCACGGGCTCTGGAAACACCATATATTTT.

This clone was observed a handful of times. This chain uses TRBV6-5 with TRBJ2-2; D possibly corresponds to TRBD1 (6 bases). Per the germline V gene, CDR1 is MNHEY and CDR2 is SVGAGI. The CDR3 runs to 15 residues. The V gene lost 6 bases and the J gene lost 0 bases, with 11 bases spanning the gap. CDR3 nucleotide sequence: TGTGCCAGCAGCAGGGGTCCCTCGAACACCGGGGAGCTGTTTTTT. Its protein product is CASSRGPSNTGELFF.

The chain employs TRBV7-8 and TRBJ1-2, with 9 bases matching TRBD1. V trimming: 5 bases; J trimming: 8 bases; junction bases outside the gene matches: 12. The CDR3 covers 15 residues. The V gene's germline CDR1 is SGHVS and CDR2 FQNEAQ. CDR3: CASSGDREGAEGYTF. The DNA for the CDR3 is TGTGCCAGCAGCGGGGACAGGGAAGGAGCAGAAGGCTACACCTTC.

The V and J genes are TRBV6-5 and TRBJ2-3; D may be TRBD1 (6 bases). Germline V gene sequence: CDR1 MNHEY, CDR2 SVGAGI. The germline V and J ends were trimmed by 5 bases and 2 bases, with 14 bases remaining between them. This CDR3 is 15 amino acids long. CDR3 DNA sequence: TGTGCCAGCAGTCCGGGACAACCGTTCACAGATACGCAGTATTTT. It translates to CASSPGQPFTDTQYF.

The rearrangement uses TRBV6-2 or TRBV6-3 and TRBJ2-7, with TRBD2 matching 8 bases. This CDR3 has 14 amino acids. Trimming removed 2 bases from V and 2 bases from J; junction bases left unmatched: 2. CDR1 MNHEY and CDR2 SVGEGT come from the germline V gene. Here the CDR3 reads CASSYNGGAYEQYF. The CDR3 coding sequence is TGTGCCAGCAGTTACAACGGGGGGGCCTACGAGCAGTACTTC.

The rearrangement uses TRBV7-6 and TRBJ1-4; D is unclear. V lost 2 bases and J lost 0, with 10 bases in between. The CDR3 contains 16 residues. Germline lookup yields CDR1 SGHVS and CDR2 FNYEAQ. The DNA of the CDR3 is TGTGCCAGCAGCTTAATTAGCGGCGCAACTAATGAAAAACTGTTTTTT. Translating gives CASSLISGATNEKLFF.

The rearrangement uses TRBV9 and TRBJ2-7, with TRBD2 identical over 7 bases. The CDR3 consists of 15 residues. Germline CDR1 reads SGDLS; CDR2 reads YYNGEE. Unmatched junction bases numbered 6, after V lost 1 base and J lost 2 bases. DNA of the CDR3: TGTGCCAGCAGCGTAAAGGCTAGCGGCCCCTACGAGCAGTACTTC. Translated, it gives CASSVKASGPYEQYF.

This chain links TRBV28 with TRBJ1-5; 8 positions match TRBD1. Germline lookup yields CDR1 MDHEN and CDR2 SYDVKM. Trimming took 4 bases from V and 1 from J; bases not matched to a gene: 3. This CDR3 spans 15 amino acids. CDR3: CASSSGQASNQPQHF. CDR3 bases: TGTGCCAGCAGTTCGGGACAGGCGAGCAATCAGCCCCAGCATTTT. Filled out from reference TRBV28 and TRBJ1-5, the complete variable domain reads DVKVTQSSRYLVKRTGEKVFLECVQDMDHENMFWYRQDPGLGLRLIYFSYDVKMKEKGDIPEGYSVSREKKERFSLILESASTNQTSMYLCASSSGQASNQPQHFGDGTRLSIL.

This clone was picked up a small number of times. The chain is built from TRBV3-1 (or the pseudogene TRBV3-2) and TRBJ1-5; D might be TRBD1 (5 bases). Germline V CDR1 and CDR2: LGHDT, YNNKEL (reference sequence). Trimming took off 4 bases at V and 0 bases at J, with 10 bases between the two ends. The CDR3 extends over 15 amino acids. CDR3 residues: CASSPLTDSNQPQHF. CDR3 DNA: TGTGCCAGCAGCCCTCTGACAGATAGCAATCAGCCCCAGCATTTT.

The chain joins TRBV10-3 to TRBJ1-5, with 11 bases matching TRBD1. The germline V gene encodes CDR1 ENHRY and CDR2 SYGVKD. CDR3 length: 17 amino acids. V gave up 8 bases and J gave up 0 bases; unmatched junction bases: 9. The CDR3 bases are TGTGCCATCGGATGGACAGGGGGCGCCTATAGCAATCAGCCCCAGCATTTT. It specifies CAIGWTGGAYSNQPQHF.

The chain has TRBV7-2 and TRBJ1-4, with 7 bases matching TRBD1. This CDR3 contains 14 residues. V trimming: 4 bases; J trimming: 2 bases; junction bases outside the gene matches: 1. Germline values: CDR1 SGHTA, CDR2 FQGNSA. The CDR3 region has the DNA TGTGCCAGCAGCTGGGACAGCACTAATGAAAAACTGTTTTTT. Its protein product is CASSWDSTNEKLFF. The full variable domain, in which reference TRBV7-2 and TRBJ1-4 provide the parts outside the CDR3, is GAGVSQSPSNKVTEKGKDVELRCDPISGHTALYWYRQSLGQGLEFLIYFQGNSAPDKSGLPSDRFSAERTGGSVSTLTIQRTQQEDSAVYLCASSWDSTNEKLFFGSGTQLSVL.

V and J are TRBV11-3 and TRBJ2-5, with D possibly matching TRBD1 (5 bases). Germline lookup yields CDR1 SGHNT and CDR2 YENEEA. V was shortened by 1 base and J by 0 bases, with 12 bases between the two germline ends. This CDR3 is built from 16 residues. The CDR3 sequence is CASSLGQSPHQETQYF. CDR3 DNA: TGTGCCAGCAGCTTAGGACAGAGTCCCCACCAAGAGACCCAGTACTTC.

The chain couples TRBV6-1 to TRBJ1-6, with unresolved D. Between the trimmed V and J ends, which lost 1 base and 0 bases, there was a span of 7 bases. In germline, CDR1 is MNHNS, CDR2 SASEGT. The length of the CDR3 is 16 residues. CDR3 bases: TGTGCCAGCAGTGAAGGAGTACGCTCCTATAATTCACCCCTCCACTTT. It yields the protein CASSEGVRSYNSPLHF.

This sequence joins TRBV5-5 and TRBJ1-2; 7 bases align to TRBD1. Germline V gives CDR1 SGHKS, CDR2 YYEKEE (reference sequence). J gave up 6 bases and V 4 bases, and 12 bases lay outside the gene matches. This CDR3 is built from 15 residues. Written as DNA, the CDR3 is TGTGCCAGCAGCCTACTTTTTCGGGACAGCAATGGCTACACCTTC. Translating it yields CASSLLFRDSNGYTF.

The chain employs TRBV18 and TRBJ1-6; D gene ambiguous. Trimming shortened V by 1 base and J by 4 bases, and 5 bases separated the two germline ends. CDR1 and CDR2 from the germline V gene are KGHSH and LQKENI. This CDR3 has 14 amino acids. In DNA, the CDR3 is TGTGCCAGCTCACCACGGCAGTATAATTCACCCCTCCACTTT. Residues: CASSPRQYNSPLHF.

The chain is built from TRBV28 and TRBJ2-2, with TRBD2 matching over 11 bases. This CDR3 contains 15 residues. Trimming at V came to 2 bases and at J to 6 bases, leaving 2 bases not matched to a gene. Germline V gene sequence: CDR1 MDHEN, CDR2 SYDVKM. The DNA of the CDR3 is TGTGCCAGCAGTTTACCTAGCGGGGGGCCCGGGGAGCTGTTTTTT. This translates into CASSLPSGGPGELFF.

This chain links TRBV7-2 with TRBJ2-3, with TRBD1 identical over 9 bases. The length of the CDR3 is 14 residues. CDR1 is SGHTA and CDR2 is FQGNSA in the germline V gene. The J segment lost 9 bases and the V segment lost 3 bases, leaving 7 bases of the junction unmatched. CDR3 region: CASSLGQGTQTQYF. The CDR3 DNA is TGTGCCAGCAGCTTGGGACAGGGTACTCAAACGCAGTATTTT.

The chain has TRBV3-1 (or the pseudogene TRBV3-2) and TRBJ2-2; 8 nucleotides line up with TRBD2. Germline CDR1 reads LGHDT; CDR2 reads YNNKEL (reference sequence). V lost 4 bases and J lost 6; bases outside the gene matches: 7. The CDR3 length is 15 residues. The CDR3 protein is CASSRSSGIAGELFF. The CDR3 nucleotides are TGTGCCAGCAGCCGTAGTAGCGGGATAGCCGGGGAGCTGTTTTTT.

This rearrangement joins TRBV11-2 to TRBJ2-1; a possible D gene is TRBD1 (6 bases). The V and J ends lost 1 base and 3 bases respectively, with 10 bases between them. There are 15 residues in the CDR3. The germline gives CDR1 SGHAT, CDR2 FQNNGV. DNA of the CDR3: TGTGCCAGCAGCTTAGGCTTACAGGGCTACAATGAGCAGTTCTTC. As protein: CASSLGLQGYNEQFF.

V gene TRBV18 combines with J gene TRBJ1-4; D uncertain. The V gene lost 2 bases and the J gene lost 4 bases, with 5 bases spanning the gap. In germline, CDR1 is KGHSH, CDR2 LQKENI. The CDR3 runs 13 residues. The CDR3 DNA is TGTGCCAGCTCACCAGGCCGTAATGAAAAACTGTTTTTT. Its protein is CASSPGRNEKLFF.

The rearrangement joins TRBV28 to TRBJ1-5; no clear D. The CDR3 runs to 14 residues. CDR1 and CDR2 (germline): MDHEN, SYDVKM. Trimming removed 2 bases at V and 6 bases at J, with 11 bases between. The CDR3 DNA follows: TGTGCCAGCAGTTTAAGGTCGGGTGCTCAGCCCCAGCATTTT. Translated, it gives CASSLRSGAQPQHF.